This T cell receptor beta chain was documented in a study of blood T cell repertoires in COVID-19. Study-wide background: COVID-19 samples from acute and convalescent phases originated in the United States, Italy and Spain.

TCRdb's table, derived via immunoSEQ multiplex PCR, lists solely in-frame clones and lacks some. This table holds 200,000 to 300,000 clones, 65% to 85% found once. The germline V gene has CDR1 PRHDT and CDR2 FYEKMQ (reference sequence). V shed 10 bases and J shed 2 bases, with 17 bases lying between them. CDR3 length: 14 residues. The sequenced material came from peripheral blood. The V gene is TRBV13, the J gene TRBJ1-2; possibly TRBD1 for D (5 bases). The source of this sequence is a human donor in a cohort sampled during active COVID-19. CDR3 residues: CATHPSGYNYGYTF. DNA of the CDR3: TGTGCCACCCATCCCTCAGGGTACAACTATGGCTACACCTTC. The full variable domain, in which reference TRBV13 and TRBJ1-2 provide the parts outside the CDR3, is AAGVIQSPRHLIKEKRETATLKCYPIPRHDTVYWYQQGPGQDPQFLISFYEKMQSDKGSIPDRFSAQQFSDYHSELNMSSLELGDSALYFCATHPSGYNYGYTFGSGTRLTVV.